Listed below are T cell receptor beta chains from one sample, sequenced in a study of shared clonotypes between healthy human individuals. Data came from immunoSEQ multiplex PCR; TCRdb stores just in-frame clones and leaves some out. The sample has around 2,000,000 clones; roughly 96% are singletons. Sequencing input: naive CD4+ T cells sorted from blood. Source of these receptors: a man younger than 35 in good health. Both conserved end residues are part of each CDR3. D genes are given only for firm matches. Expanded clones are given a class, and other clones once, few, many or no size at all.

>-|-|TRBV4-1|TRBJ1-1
CASSQSPQRNTEAFF
TGCGCCAGCAGCCAATCCCCTCAGAGGAACACTGAAGCTTTCTTT
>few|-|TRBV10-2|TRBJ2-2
CASRLIDGATGELFF
TGCGCCAGCAGACTTATAGACGGGGCCACCGGGGAGCTGTTTTTT
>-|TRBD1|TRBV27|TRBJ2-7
CASSPRTGLPYEQYF
TGTGCCAGCAGTCCCCGGACAGGGCTGCCCTACGAGCAGTACTTC
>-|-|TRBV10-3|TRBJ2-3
CAISEGAQSTDTQYF
TGTGCCATCAGTGAGGGGGCGCAGAGCACAGATACGCAGTATTTT
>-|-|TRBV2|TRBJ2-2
CASSTGRYTGELFF
TGTGCCAGCAGTACGGGACGGTACACCGGGGAGCTGTTTTTT
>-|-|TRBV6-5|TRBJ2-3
CASISSLDSVDTQYF
TGTGCCAGCATTTCTAGTTTGGATTCGGTAGATACGCAGTATTTT
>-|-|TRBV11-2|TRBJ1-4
CASSQTGGITNEKLFF
TGTGCCAGCAGCCAAACGGGGGGCATAACTAATGAAAAACTGTTTTTT
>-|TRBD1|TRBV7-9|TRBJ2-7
CASSLGRGGLYEQYF
TGTGCCAGCAGCTTAGGTAGAGGGGGCTTGTACGAGCAGTACTTC
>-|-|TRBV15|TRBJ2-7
CATSREPF
TGTGCCACCAGCAGAGAACCTTTC
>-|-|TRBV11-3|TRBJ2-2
CASSLGGTNTGELFF
TGTGCCAGCAGCTTAGGGGGCACGAACACCGGGGAGCTGTTTTTT
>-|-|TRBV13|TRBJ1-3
CASSLTGNSGNTIYF
TGTGCCAGCAGCCTCACAGGGAACTCTGGAAACACCATATATTTT
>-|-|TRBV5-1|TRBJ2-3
CASSLGGLADTQYF
TGCGCCAGCAGCTTGGGTGGTCTGGCAGATACGCAGTATTTT
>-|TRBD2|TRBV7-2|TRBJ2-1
CASSSTTSGRHNEQFF
TGTGCCAGCAGCTCGACGACTAGCGGGAGGCACAATGAGCAGTTCTTC
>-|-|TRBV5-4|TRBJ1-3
CASSRGGVGNTIYF
TGTGCCAGCAGCCGCGGGGGGGTAGGAAACACCATATATTTT
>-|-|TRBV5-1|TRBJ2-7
CASSLEAGPYEQYF
TGCGCCAGCAGCTTGGAGGCGGGCCCCTACGAGCAGTACTTC
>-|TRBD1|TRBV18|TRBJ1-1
CASSPPNQGALSTEAFF
TGTGCCAGCTCACCACCGAACCAGGGGGCCCTATCCACTGAAGCTTTCTTT
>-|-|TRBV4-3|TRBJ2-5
CASSQVSGETQYF
TGCGCCAGCAGCCAAGTATCGGGGGAGACCCAGTACTTC
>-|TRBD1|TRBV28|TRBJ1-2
CASSRGQGLGGYTF
TGTGCCAGCAGTCGGGGACAGGGACTTGGGGGCTACACCTTT
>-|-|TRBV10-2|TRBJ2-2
CASSDPGATGELFF
TGCGCCAGCAGTGATCCGGGGGCCACCGGGGAGCTGTTTTTT
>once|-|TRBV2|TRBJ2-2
CASSQIGELFF
TGTGCCAGCAGTCAAATCGGGGAGCTGTTTTTT
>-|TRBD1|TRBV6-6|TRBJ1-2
CASIPKQGFGYTF
TGTGCCAGCATTCCAAAACAGGGGTTCGGCTACACCTTC
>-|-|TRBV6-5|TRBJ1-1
CASSYGGLAGTEAFF
TGTGCCAGCAGTTACGGGGGGCTCGCGGGCACTGAAGCTTTCTTT
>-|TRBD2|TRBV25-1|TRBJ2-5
CASSDPGLRVETQYF
TGTGCCAGCAGTGATCCGGGACTAAGGGTAGAGACCCAGTACTTC
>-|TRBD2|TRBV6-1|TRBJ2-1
CASRARTGGGNEQFF
TGTGCCAGCAGGGCTCGGACTGGGGGAGGGAATGAGCAGTTCTTC
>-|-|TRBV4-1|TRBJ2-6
CASSQTGTTSGANVLTF
TGCGCCAGCAGCCAGACCGGGACAACTTCTGGGGCCAACGTCCTGACTTTC
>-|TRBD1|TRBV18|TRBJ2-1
CASSTGTGVNEQFF
TGTGCCAGCTCAACCGGGACAGGGGTCAATGAGCAGTTCTTC
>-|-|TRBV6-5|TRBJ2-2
CASSPGSGELFF
TGTGCCAGCAGTCCTGGGTCGGGGGAGCTGTTTTTT
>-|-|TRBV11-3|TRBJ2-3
CASSLGTDTQYF
TGTGCCAGCAGCTTAGGCACAGATACGCAGTATTTT
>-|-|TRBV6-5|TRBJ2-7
CASSSHYEQYF
TGTGCCAGCAGTTCTCATTACGAGCAGTACTTC
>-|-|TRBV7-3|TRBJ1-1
CASSSQAGDSTEAFF
TGTGCCAGCAGCTCCCAAGCAGGGGATAGCACTGAAGCTTTCTTT
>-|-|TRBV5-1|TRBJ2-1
CASSPGTNYNEQFF
TGCGCCAGCAGCCCCGGGACAAATTACAATGAGCAGTTCTTC
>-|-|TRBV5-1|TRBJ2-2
CASSLAQGITGELFF
TGCGCCAGCAGCTTGGCTCAGGGGATCACCGGGGAGCTGTTTTTT
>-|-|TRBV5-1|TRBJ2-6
CASSLSGTASSGANVLTF
TGCGCCAGCAGCTTGTCCGGGACTGCCAGCTCTGGGGCCAACGTCCTGACTTTC
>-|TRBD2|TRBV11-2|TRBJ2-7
CASSRTGGTSGSYEQYF
TGTGCCAGCAGCCGCACCGGAGGAACTAGCGGCTCCTACGAGCAGTACTTC
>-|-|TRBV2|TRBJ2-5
CASTRYQETQYF
TGTGCCAGCACTAGGTACCAAGAGACCCAGTACTTC
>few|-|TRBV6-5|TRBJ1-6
CASSPGLNSPLHF
TGTGCCAGCAGTCCGGGACTTAATTCACCCCTCCACTTT
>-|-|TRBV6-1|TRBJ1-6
CASTEGRVSDSPLHF
TGTGCCAGCACCGAGGGGAGGGTCTCGGATTCACCCCTCCACTTT
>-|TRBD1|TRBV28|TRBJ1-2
CASSSPGTVLYTF
TGTGCCAGCAGTTCCCCCGGGACAGTCCTCTACACCTTC
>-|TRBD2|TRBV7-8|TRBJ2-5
CASSPGLAFQETQYF
TGTGCCAGCAGCCCGGGACTAGCGTTCCAAGAGACCCAGTACTTC
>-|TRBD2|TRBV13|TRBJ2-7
CASSLERGPEQYF
TGTGCCAGCAGCTTAGAGCGGGGGCCTGAGCAGTACTTC
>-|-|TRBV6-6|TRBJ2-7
CASSKRDKISYEQYF
TGTGCCAGCAGCAAACGGGACAAAATCTCCTACGAGCAGTACTTC
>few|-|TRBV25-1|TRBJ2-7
CASSDGREYEQYF
TGTGCCAGCAGTGATGGCAGAGAGTACGAGCAGTACTTC
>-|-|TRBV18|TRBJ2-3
CASSPMMGTDTQYF
TGTGCCAGCTCACCCATGATGGGCACAGATACGCAGTATTTT
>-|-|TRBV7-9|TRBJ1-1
CASSPSVPALGTEAFF
TGTGCCAGCAGCCCCTCAGTCCCGGCCTTGGGGACTGAAGCTTTCTTT
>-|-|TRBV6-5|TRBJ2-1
CASSSLAYNEQFF
TGTGCCAGCAGTTCCCTAGCGTACAATGAGCAGTTCTTC
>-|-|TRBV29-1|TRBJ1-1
CSVDTLNTEAFF
TGCAGCGTAGATACACTGAACACTGAAGCTTTCTTT
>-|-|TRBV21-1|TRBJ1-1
CASSKRLTEAFF
TGTGCCAGCAGCAAAAGATTAACTGAAGCTTTCTTT
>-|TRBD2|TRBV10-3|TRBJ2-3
CAITSGEGNTDTQYF
TGTGCCATTACTAGCGGGGAGGGTAATACAGATACGCAGTATTTT